This T cell receptor beta chain was observed in a study of vaccination and CD4 T cells after COVID-19. In this sample, this clonotype turned up a few times. Its specificity is not known. Treatment denoted: roughly nine-day PBMC culture with coronavirus spike peptide pools or control peptides (ViraFEST assay). Germline CDR1 SGHRS, CDR2 YFSETQ. The CDR3 totals 16 residues. The V gene lost 4 bases and the J gene lost 8 bases, with 24 bases spanning the gap. With the Oncomine TCR Beta short-read assay, DNA from cultured CD4+ T cells was sequenced. TCRdb reprocessed the PCR reads with MiXCR, giving one entry per CDR3 protein. The sample records about 12,000 distinct CDR3 sequences, roughly 27% being singletons.

The genes are TRBV5-1 and TRBJ1-2, with TRBD1 as a possible D gene (5 bases). This TCR derives from a human donor who received a COVID-19 vaccine. The source was CD4+ T cells from blood, cultured in vitro, collected before SARS-CoV-2 vaccination. The CDR3 loop reads CASSGEGGQGNGGYTF. Written as DNA, the CDR3 is TGCGCCAGCAGCGGCGAAGGAGGGCAGGGCAATGGGGGCTACACCTTC.